This T cell receptor (beta chain) stems from a study of blood T cell repertoires in COVID-19 (TCRdb year 2020). About the full investigation: Samples from collaborators originated in the United States, Italy and Spain and spanned both the acute and convalescent phases of COVID-19. The prospective study material was composed of cDNA or gDNA derived from T cells, B-cell-depleted T cells, or PBMCs. Subjects who had been exposed to COVID-19, were actively infected with it, or had recovered from it provided the deeply sampled blood TCRbeta repertoires that made up the dataset. A freely available public database, intended as a resource for researchers studying the immune response to SARS-CoV-2, is where the repertoires were released. Samples came from the ongoing ImmuneRACE study (first 160 participants) plus 1,254 subjects from 6 global collaborators. The sample metadata nearly always contained a de-identified subject ID, COVID-19 status, age in years and sex. Where available, HLA class I and class II types were obtained from metadata supplied by the sample provider rather than from assay-based typing. Results the study describes overall, beyond this receptor: The quantity of clinical and demographic metadata differed by source and by participant and was supplied without curation.

Points on this clone: Its antigen is unknown. No quality values exist for individual bases; no much larger clone is one base distant.

TCRbeta CDR3 regions were amplified from genomic DNA by means of the immunoSEQ Assay, a bias-controlled multiplex PCR. On the study's bioinformatics: Nucleated cell counts per sample were estimated from amplification of reference gene primers within the assay. To quantify the absolute abundance of each unique TCRbeta CDR3 rearrangement, sequence reads were collapsed and filtered. For each sample, productive Simpson clonality was calculated by taking the square root of Simpson's diversity index across productive rearrangements. Not all clones reach the TCRdb copy of this immuneACCESS table, which keeps in-frame sequences only. Checked studies attribute under half of the gap to unresolved V genes and leave the rest unexplained. V, J and clone size derive from that table, while D and trimming were established from the DNA sequence. This sample holds around 100,000 clones; around 83% were observed only once. The top ten clonotypes cover more than 5% of the sample.

One collaborating source in Seattle enrolled patients during active infection and followed them longitudinally through the course of disease. The collaborating institutions used their own protocols to collect whole blood in K2EDTA tubes. Collaborator samples were shipped for TCRbeta analysis as frozen whole blood, isolated PBMCs, or DNA extracted from either sample type. V is cut back by 5 bases and J by 4 bases, with 9 bases in the junction unmatched. The CDR3 holds 15 amino acids from the cysteine to the phenylalanine. Only the CDR3 region is kept as DNA, spanning 45 bases read in frame from base 1. The germline V gene encodes CDR1 MNHNY and CDR2 SVGAGI (reference sequence).

This TCR was sampled from an older woman with COVID-19, enrolled during active disease. What was sequenced was peripheral blood. The rearrangement combines TRBV6-6 with TRBJ1-2; a stretch of 8 junction bases matches TRBD1. The CDR3 amino acid sequence is: CASSPGFDRGYGYTF. The nucleotide sequence reads as follows: TGTGCCAGCAGTCCCGGGTTCGACAGGGGCTATGGCTACACCTTC.